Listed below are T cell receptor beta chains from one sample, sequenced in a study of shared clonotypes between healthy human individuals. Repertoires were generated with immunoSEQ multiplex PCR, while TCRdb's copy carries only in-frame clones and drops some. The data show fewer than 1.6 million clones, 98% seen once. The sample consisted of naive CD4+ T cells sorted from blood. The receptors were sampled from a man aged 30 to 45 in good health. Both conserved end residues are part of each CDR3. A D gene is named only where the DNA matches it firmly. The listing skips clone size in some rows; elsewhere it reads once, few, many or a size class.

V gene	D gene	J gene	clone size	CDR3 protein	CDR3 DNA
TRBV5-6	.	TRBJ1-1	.	CASQRYTEAFF	TGTGCCAGCCAACGATACACTGAAGCTTTCTTT
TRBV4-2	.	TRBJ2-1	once	CASSPLTGYNEQFF	TGTGCCAGCAGCCCCTTGACTGGTTACAATGAGCAGTTCTTC
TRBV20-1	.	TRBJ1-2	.	CSAGAVFGYTF	TGCAGTGCTGGGGCAGTATTTGGCTACACCTTC
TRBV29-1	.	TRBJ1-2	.	CSVAKTGNYGYTF	TGCAGCGTTGCTAAGACAGGCAACTATGGCTACACCTTC
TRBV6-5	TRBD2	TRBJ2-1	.	CASRTGTSGLAEQFF	TGTGCCAGCAGAACCGGGACTAGCGGGCTTGCTGAGCAGTTCTTC
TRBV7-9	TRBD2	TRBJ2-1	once	CASSSGLAGAHEQFF	TGTGCCAGCAGCTCGGGACTAGCGGGAGCACATGAGCAGTTCTTC
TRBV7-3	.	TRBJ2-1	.	CASSLRGYSEQFF	TGTGCCAGCAGCTTACGGGGTTACAGTGAGCAGTTCTTC
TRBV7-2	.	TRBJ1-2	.	CASSQAPQGNYGYTF	TGTGCCAGCAGCCAAGCCCCTCAGGGGAACTATGGCTACACCTTC
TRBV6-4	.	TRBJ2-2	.	CASSVHRTTNTGELFF	TGTGCCAGCAGTGTTCACAGGACAACGAACACCGGGGAGCTGTTTTTT
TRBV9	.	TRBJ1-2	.	CASSVEGRGRYGYTF	TGTGCCAGCAGCGTAGAGGGCAGGGGCCGCTATGGCTACACCTTC